Listed below are T cell receptor beta chains from one sample, sequenced in a study of T cell responses to AZD1222 COVID-19 vaccine. Using immunoSEQ multiplex PCR, the repertoire was profiled, and TCRdb retains in-frame clones only, with some absent. Of more than 100,000 clones in the sample, about 93% were seen once. Sample: peripheral blood, taken on day 0 of AZD1222 vaccination. The receptor source for this set is an adult in good health. CDR3s include the opening cysteine and the closing phenylalanine or tryptophan. A D gene is named only where the DNA matches it firmly. Clone sizes are given selectively: once, few, many, or a class where the clone is expanded.

v_call,clone_size,d_call,j_call,cdr3_aa,cdr3_nt
TRBV7-3,-,-,TRBJ1-1,CASSLTRTNTEAFF,TGTGCCAGCAGCTTAACGAGAACTAACACTGAAGCTTTCTTT
TRBV28,-,TRBD2,TRBJ2-1,CASSNLAGGNEQFF,TGTGCCAGCAGTAACCTAGCGGGAGGAAATGAGCAGTTCTTC
TRBV5-1,-,-,TRBJ2-2,CASSLRQDGTGELFF,TGCGCCAGCAGCCTTCGACAGGATGGCACCGGGGAGCTGTTTTTT
TRBV30,-,-,TRBJ1-2,CAWSGQPLTYGYTF,TGTGCCTGGAGTGGACAGCCTCTTACATATGGCTACACCTTC
TRBV18,once,TRBD1,TRBJ1-5,CASSPKDRGFGQPQHF,TGTGCCAGCTCACCGAAGGACAGGGGATTCGGTCAGCCCCAGCATTTT
TRBV27,-,TRBD2,TRBJ2-7,CASSVLAGDGEQYF,TGTGCCAGCAGTGTGCTAGCGGGCGATGGGGAGCAGTACTTC
TRBV6-5,-,-,TRBJ1-6,CASSYGLLPSTPLHF,TGTGCCAGCAGTTATGGGTTGCTCCCCTCTACACCCCTCCACTTT
TRBV18,-,-,TRBJ1-5,CASSPRGRSSTVNQPQHF,TGTGCCAGCTCACCCCGGGGCAGGAGTAGCACAGTTAATCAGCCCCAGCATTTT
TRBV19,once,-,TRBJ1-5,CASTLQGGGADQPQHF,TGTGCCAGTACTCTCCAGGGCGGGGGGGCTGATCAGCCCCAGCATTTT
TRBV6-2/TRBV6-3,few,TRBD2,TRBJ2-1,CASSYLAGAGNEQFF,TGTGCCAGCAGTTACTTAGCGGGAGCGGGCAATGAGCAGTTCTTC
TRBV5-1,once,TRBD2,TRBJ2-1,CASSLGLTSGYNEQFF,TGCGCCAGCAGCTTGGGCTTGACTAGCGGCTACAATGAGCAGTTCTTC